This passage covers 17 T cell receptor beta chains from one sample sequenced in a study of blood T cell repertoires in COVID-19. Here immunoSEQ multiplex PCR was the method, and the copy in TCRdb shows in-frame clones only, minus some. The sample holds nearly 110,000 clones, roughly 80% seen once. The material sequenced was peripheral blood. The source of these receptors is a woman aged 55-70 years with acute or convalescent COVID-19.

The chain links TRBV29-1 to TRBJ1-2, with D perhaps TRBD1 (5 bases). Germline assignment: CDR1 SQVTM and CDR2 ANQGSEA. This CDR3 is 13 amino acids long. CDR3 loop: CISGEGDSYGYTF. CDR3 bases: TGCATCTCGGGGGAAGGGGACTCCTATGGCTACACCTTC.

This chain joins TRBV3-1 (or the pseudogene TRBV3-2) and TRBJ1-1; tentative D call: TRBD1 (5 bases). The CDR3 runs to 14 residues. Trimming took off 1 base at V and 3 bases at J, with 9 bases between the two ends. Germline-derived CDR1 and CDR2 are LGHDT and YNNKEL (reference sequence). The DNA of the CDR3 is TGTGCCAGCAGCCAAGCGGGGGGGGACACTGAAGCTTTCTTT. Translated, it gives CASSQAGGDTEAFF.

The chain combines TRBV5-4 with TRBJ1-3, with D tentatively TRBD1 (6 bases). The V gene's germline CDR1 is SGHNT and CDR2 YYREEE (reference sequence). Trimming pared 4 bases from V and 9 bases from J, leaving 17 bases between. The CDR3 length is 14 residues. CDR3 in amino acids: CASSLSTGLGTIYF. Here the CDR3 DNA reads TGTGCCAGCAGCCTATCAACAGGGTTGGGCACCATATATTTT.

The chain links TRBV18 to TRBJ2-7; tentatively, D is TRBD2 (7 bases). Germline CDR1 reads KGHSH; CDR2 reads LQKENI. Trimming shortened V by 2 bases and J by 5 bases, and 13 bases separated the two germline ends. The CDR3 totals 14 residues. The CDR3 DNA reads as TGTGCCAGCTCACCATGGGGGGGCCTCGACGAGCAGTACTTC. Translation: CASSPWGGLDEQYF. Full variable domain (remainder filled in from reference TRBV18 and TRBJ2-7): NAGVMQNPRHLVRRRGQEARLRCSPMKGHSHVYWYRQLPEEGLKFMVYLQKENIIDESGMPKERFSAEFPKEGPSILRIQQVVRGDSAAYFCASSPWGGLDEQYFGPGTRLTVT.

The chain combines TRBV28 with TRBJ2-7, with 8 bases lining up with TRBD1. The CDR3 totals 16 residues. Germline lookup yields CDR1 MDHEN and CDR2 SYDVKM. Trimming at V came to 6 bases and at J to 0 bases, leaving 10 bases not matched to a gene. DNA of the CDR3: TGTGCCAGCAGATCCCTACAGGGGGTTAGCTCCTACGAGCAGTACTTC. It is translated as CASRSLQGVSSYEQYF.

V is TRBV11-2 and J is TRBJ1-6; D possibly corresponds to TRBD1 (6 bases). V was trimmed by 6 bases and J by 7 bases, leaving 16 bases between them. The CDR3 is made up of 15 amino acids. Per germline, CDR1 SGHAT and CDR2 FQNNGV. This CDR3 reads CASRLNRDNNSPLHF. CDR3 bases: TGTGCCAGCAGGCTCAACCGGGACAACAATTCACCCCTCCACTTT.

In its sample, this clone was seen a few times. The gene calls are TRBV9 and TRBJ1-2; the D gene is possibly TRBD1 (5 bases). The CDR3 is 12 residues long. Germline V gene lookup returns CDR1 SGDLS and CDR2 YYNGEE. Deletions cut 3 bases from V and 5 bases from J, with 8 bases between. The CDR3 protein is CASSEGFYGYTF. In DNA form, the CDR3 reads TGTGCCAGCAGCGAGGGGTTTTATGGCTACACCTTC. The entire variable domain, with the rest obtained from reference TRBV9 and TRBJ1-2, is as follows: DSGVTQTPKHLITATGQRVTLRCSPRSGDLSVYWYQQSLDQGLQFLIQYYNGEERAKGNILERFSAQQFPDLHSELNLSSLELGDSALYFCASSEGFYGYTFGSGTRLTVV.

This chain connects TRBV28 to TRBJ2-5, with D tentatively TRBD2 (7 bases). Germline CDR1 and CDR2: MDHEN and SYDVKM. V was pared by 3 bases and J by 5 bases, with 13 bases between. The CDR3 totals 14 residues. The CDR3 coding sequence is TGTGCCAGCAGTTTCCTCAGGGGAGGGGAGACCCAGTACTTC. Its protein is CASSFLRGGETQYF. The full variable domain, with the rest looked up from reference TRBV28 and TRBJ2-5, is DVKVTQSSRYLVKRTGEKVFLECVQDMDHENMFWYRQDPGLGLRLIYFSYDVKMKEKGDIPEGYSVSREKKERFSLILESASTNQTSMYLCASSFLRGGETQYFGPGTRLLVL.

V is TRBV9 and J is TRBJ1-1; D ambiguous. Trimming left V 5 bases short and J 1 base short, with 9 bases between. The CDR3 spans 13 residues. Germline V lookup: CDR1 SGDLS, CDR2 YYNGEE. CDR3 loop: CASREAPNTEAFF. CDR3 nucleotide sequence: TGTGCCAGCAGGGAGGCCCCGAACACTGAAGCTTTCTTT.

The chain combines TRBV5-6 with TRBJ2-3; TRBD2 might be the D (5 bases). The CDR3 length is 17 residues. Germline V lookup: CDR1 SGHDT, CDR2 YYEEEE. The V end was cut by 2 bases, the J end by 0 bases, with 16 bases between. The CDR3 DNA reads TGTGCCAGCAGCTTTGTTGACTACTGGACTAGCACAGATACGCAGTATTTT. Amino acid sequence: CASSFVDYWTSTDTQYF.

The CDR3, as DNA: TGTGCCAGTAGGGACAGGGGTGAGACCCAGTACTTC. It translates to CASRDRGETQYF. The chain carries TRBV19 and TRBJ2-5; 9 nucleotides match TRBD1. V trimming: 6 bases; J trimming: 5 bases; junction bases outside the gene matches: 1. The CDR3 sequence is 12 residues long. The germline V gene has CDR1 LNHDA and CDR2 SQIVND (reference sequence).

The chain carries TRBV7-8 and TRBJ1-1; maybe TRBD1 (5 bases). This CDR3 contains 15 residues. Trimming removed 5 bases at V and 1 base at J, with 14 bases between. Per germline, CDR1 SGHVS and CDR2 FQNEAQ. CDR3 residues: CASSTNAGENTEAFF. Here the CDR3 DNA reads TGTGCCAGCAGCACAAATGCGGGGGAGAACACTGAAGCTTTCTTT.

The CDR3 DNA reads TGTGCCACTCAGATGACTAGCGGGGGGTGGGATGAGCAGTTCTTC. It specifies CATQMTSGGWDEQFF. The rearrangement links TRBV19 to TRBJ2-1; 13 nucleotides align to TRBD2. CDR3 length: 15 amino acids. Unmatched junction bases numbered 11, after V lost 10 bases and J lost 8 bases. The V gene's germline CDR1 is LNHDA and CDR2 SQIVND (reference sequence).

The V and J genes are TRBV27 and TRBJ1-1; 10 bases are a match to TRBD1. V was pared by 5 bases and J by 9 bases, with 9 bases of the junction left unmatched. This CDR3 comprises 14 residues. The germline gives CDR1 MNHEY, CDR2 SMNVEV (reference sequence). The CDR3 DNA sequence: TGTGCCAGCAGTCGGCCGGGACAGGGGTTACAAGCTTTCTTT. This gives the protein CASSRPGQGLQAFF.

The chain has TRBV27 and TRBJ2-3; TRBD2 matches 10 bases. V shed 2 bases and J 5 bases; nucleotides not matched to a gene: 7. The CDR3 contains 16 residues. Germline-derived CDR1 and CDR2 are MNHEY and SMNVEV (reference sequence). DNA for the CDR3: TGTGCCAGCAGTTTAAGGGCTAGCGGGAGAGGAGATACGCAGTATTTT. As protein: CASSLRASGRGDTQYF.

V gene TRBV18 combines with J gene TRBJ1-2; 7 bases agree with TRBD1. J was trimmed by 4 bases and V by 6 bases; bases with no gene match: 11. This CDR3 contains 15 residues. Germline CDR1 reads KGHSH; CDR2 reads LQKENI. CDR3 residues: CASSPRQGLPYGYTF. CDR3 nucleotide sequence: TGTGCCAGCTCGCCGAGACAGGGACTCCCCTATGGCTACACCTTC.

This clone was seen only once. Germline is not matched at one junction end, which may reflect a read error. The CDR3 here is CASSSGTSGNNEQFF. In DNA, the CDR3 is TGTGCTAGCAGTTCAGGGACTAGCGGGAACAATGAGCAGTTCTTC. The chain recombines TRBV7-7 with TRBJ2-1; 13 nucleotides agree with TRBD2. The CDR3 is 15 residues long. CDR1 and CDR2 (germline): SSHAT, FNYEAQ (reference sequence).